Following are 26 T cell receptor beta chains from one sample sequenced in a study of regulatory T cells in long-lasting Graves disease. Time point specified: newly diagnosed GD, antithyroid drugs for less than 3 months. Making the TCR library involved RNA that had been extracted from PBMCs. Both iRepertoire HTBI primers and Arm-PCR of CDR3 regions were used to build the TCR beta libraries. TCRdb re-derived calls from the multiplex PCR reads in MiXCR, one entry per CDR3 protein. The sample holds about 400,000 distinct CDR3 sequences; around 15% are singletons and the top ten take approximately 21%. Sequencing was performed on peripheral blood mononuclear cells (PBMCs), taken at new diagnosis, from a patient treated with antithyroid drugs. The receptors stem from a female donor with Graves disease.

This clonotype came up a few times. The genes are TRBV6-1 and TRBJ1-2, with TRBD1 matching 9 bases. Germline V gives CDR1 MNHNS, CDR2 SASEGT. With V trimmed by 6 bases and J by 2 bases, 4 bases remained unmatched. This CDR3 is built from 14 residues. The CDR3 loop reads CASRMTGGNYGYTF. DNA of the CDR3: TGTGCCAGCAGAATGACAGGGGGGAACTATGGCTACACCTTC.

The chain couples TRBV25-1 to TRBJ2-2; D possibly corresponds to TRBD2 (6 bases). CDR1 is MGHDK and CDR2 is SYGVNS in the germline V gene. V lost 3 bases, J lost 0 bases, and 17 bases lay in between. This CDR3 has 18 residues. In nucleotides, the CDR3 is TGTGCCAGCAGTGATAGTGGTGCGGGGCGGACGAACACCGGGGAGCTGTTTTTT. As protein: CASSDSGAGRTNTGELFF.

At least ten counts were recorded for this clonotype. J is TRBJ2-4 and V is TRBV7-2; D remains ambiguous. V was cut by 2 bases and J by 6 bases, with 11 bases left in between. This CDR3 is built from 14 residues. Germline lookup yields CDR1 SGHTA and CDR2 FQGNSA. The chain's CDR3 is CASSLIAAGNIQYF. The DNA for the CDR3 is TGTGCCAGCAGCTTAATCGCAGCTGGAAACATTCAGTACTTC.

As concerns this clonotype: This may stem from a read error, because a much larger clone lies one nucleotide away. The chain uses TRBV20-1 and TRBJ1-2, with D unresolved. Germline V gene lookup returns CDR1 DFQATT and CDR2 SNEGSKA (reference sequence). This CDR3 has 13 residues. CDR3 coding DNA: TGCAGTGCTAGAGACCGGGGTAACTATGGCCACACCTTC. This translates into CSARDRGNYGHTF.

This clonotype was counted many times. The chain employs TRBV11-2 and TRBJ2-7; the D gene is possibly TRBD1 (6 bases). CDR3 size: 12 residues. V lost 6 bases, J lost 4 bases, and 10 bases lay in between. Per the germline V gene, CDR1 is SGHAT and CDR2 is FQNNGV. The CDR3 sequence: CASRRTGYEQYF. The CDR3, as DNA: TGTGCCAGCAGACGTACAGGGTACGAGCAGTACTTC.

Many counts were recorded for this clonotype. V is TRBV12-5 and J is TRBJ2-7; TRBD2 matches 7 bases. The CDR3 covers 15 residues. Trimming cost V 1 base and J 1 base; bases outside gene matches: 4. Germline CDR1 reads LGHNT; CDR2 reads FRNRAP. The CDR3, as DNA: TGTGCTAGTGGTTTGGGCCAGGGAGGGTCCTACGAGCAGTACTTC. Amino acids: CASGLGQGGSYEQYF.

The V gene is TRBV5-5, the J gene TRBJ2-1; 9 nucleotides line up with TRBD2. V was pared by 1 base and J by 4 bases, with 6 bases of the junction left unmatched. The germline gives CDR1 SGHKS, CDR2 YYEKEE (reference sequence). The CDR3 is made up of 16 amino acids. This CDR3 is CASSLHGLAIYNEQFF. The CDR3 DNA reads TGTGCCAGCAGCTTGCACGGACTAGCGATATACAATGAGCAGTTCTTC.

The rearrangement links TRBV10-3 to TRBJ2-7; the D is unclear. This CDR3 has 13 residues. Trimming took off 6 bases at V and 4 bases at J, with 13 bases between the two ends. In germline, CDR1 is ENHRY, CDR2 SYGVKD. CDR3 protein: CAIRDPAIYEQYF. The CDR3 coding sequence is TGTGCCATCAGGGACCCGGCAATTTACGAGCAGTACTTC.

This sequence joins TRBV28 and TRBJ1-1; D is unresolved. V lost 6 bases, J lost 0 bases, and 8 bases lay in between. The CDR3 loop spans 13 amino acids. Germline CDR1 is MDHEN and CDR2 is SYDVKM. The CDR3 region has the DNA TGTGCCAGCAGCCAAAGGTTGAACACTGAAGCTTTCTTT. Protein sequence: CASSQRLNTEAFF.

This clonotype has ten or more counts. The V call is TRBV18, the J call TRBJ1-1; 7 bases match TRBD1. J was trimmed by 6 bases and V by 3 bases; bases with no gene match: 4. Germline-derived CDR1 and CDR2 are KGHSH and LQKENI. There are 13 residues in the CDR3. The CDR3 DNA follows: TGTGCCAGCTCACCCGACAGGGCCCCTGAAGCTTTCTTT. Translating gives CASSPDRAPEAFF.

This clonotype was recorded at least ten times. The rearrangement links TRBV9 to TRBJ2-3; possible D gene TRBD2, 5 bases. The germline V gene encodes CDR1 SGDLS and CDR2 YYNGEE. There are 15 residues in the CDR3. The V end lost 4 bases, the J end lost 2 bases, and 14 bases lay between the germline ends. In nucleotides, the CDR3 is TGTGCCAGCAGCCTCGGGATCGAGCACACAGATACGCAGTATTTT. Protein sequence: CASSLGIEHTDTQYF.

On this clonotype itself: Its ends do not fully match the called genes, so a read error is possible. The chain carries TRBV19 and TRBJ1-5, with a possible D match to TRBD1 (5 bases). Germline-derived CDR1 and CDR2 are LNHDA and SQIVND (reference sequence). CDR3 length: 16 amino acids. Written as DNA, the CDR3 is TGTGCCAGTAGTATTGCAGGGAGAGGTAGCGATCAGCCCCAGCATTTT. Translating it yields CASSIAGRGSDQPQHF.

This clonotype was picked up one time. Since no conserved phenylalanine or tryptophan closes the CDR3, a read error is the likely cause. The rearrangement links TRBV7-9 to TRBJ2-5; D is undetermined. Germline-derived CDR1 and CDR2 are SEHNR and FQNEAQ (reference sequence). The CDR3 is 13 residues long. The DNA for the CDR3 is TGTGCTAGCAGCTTGGGCTTACAAGAGACCCAGTACCTC. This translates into CASSLGLQETQYL.

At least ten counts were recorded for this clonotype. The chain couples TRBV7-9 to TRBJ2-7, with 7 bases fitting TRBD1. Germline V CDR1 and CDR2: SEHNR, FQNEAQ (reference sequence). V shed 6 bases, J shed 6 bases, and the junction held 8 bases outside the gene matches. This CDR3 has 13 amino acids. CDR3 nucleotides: TGTGCCAGCAGGCCTGAGGGGGCCTCCGAGCAGTACTTC. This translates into CASRPEGASEQYF. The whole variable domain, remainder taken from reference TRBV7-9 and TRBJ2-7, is DTGVSQNPRHKITKRGQNVTFRCDPISEHNRLYWYRQTLGQGPEFLTYFQNEAQLEKSRLLSDRFSAERPKGSFSTLEIQRTEQGDSAMYLCASRPEGASEQYFGPGTRLTVT.

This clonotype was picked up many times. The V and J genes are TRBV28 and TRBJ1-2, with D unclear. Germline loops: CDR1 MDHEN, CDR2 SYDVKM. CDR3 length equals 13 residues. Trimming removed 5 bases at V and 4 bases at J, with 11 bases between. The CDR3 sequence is CASSPSDGYGYTF. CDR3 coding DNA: TGTGCCAGCAGTCCTTCGGACGGCTATGGCTACACCTTC.

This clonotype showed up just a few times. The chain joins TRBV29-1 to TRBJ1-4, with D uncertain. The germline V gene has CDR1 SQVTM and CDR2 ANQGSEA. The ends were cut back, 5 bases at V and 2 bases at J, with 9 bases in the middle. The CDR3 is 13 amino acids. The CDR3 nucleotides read TGCAGCGTTCGCAGCAAGACTAATGAAAAACTGTTTTTT. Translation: CSVRSKTNEKLFF. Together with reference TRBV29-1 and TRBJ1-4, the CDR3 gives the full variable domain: SAVISQKPSRDICQRGTSLTIQCQVDSQVTMMFWYRQQPGQSLTLIATANQGSEATYESGFVIDKFPISRPNLTFSTLTVSNMSPEDSSIYLCSVRSKTNEKLFFGSGTQLSVL.

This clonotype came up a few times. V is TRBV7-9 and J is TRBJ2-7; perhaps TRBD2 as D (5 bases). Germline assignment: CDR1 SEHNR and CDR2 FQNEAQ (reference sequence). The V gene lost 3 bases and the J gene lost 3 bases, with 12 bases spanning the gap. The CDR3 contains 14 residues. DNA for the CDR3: TGTGCCAGCAGCTTCTCCTTACGGGGCTACGAGCAGTACTTC. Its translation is CASSFSLRGYEQYF.

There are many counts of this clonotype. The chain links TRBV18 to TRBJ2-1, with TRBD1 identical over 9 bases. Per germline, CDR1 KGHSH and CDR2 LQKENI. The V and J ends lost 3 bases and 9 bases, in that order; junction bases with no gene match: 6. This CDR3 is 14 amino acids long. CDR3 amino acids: CASSPGTGKAEQFF. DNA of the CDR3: TGTGCCAGCTCACCCGGGACAGGGAAGGCTGAGCAGTTCTTC.

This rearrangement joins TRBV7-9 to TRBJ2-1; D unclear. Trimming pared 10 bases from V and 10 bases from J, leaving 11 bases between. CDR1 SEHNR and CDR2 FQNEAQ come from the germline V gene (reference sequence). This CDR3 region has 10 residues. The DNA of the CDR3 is TGTGCCACCGGGTTTTCGGAGCAGTTCTTC. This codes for CATGFSEQFF.

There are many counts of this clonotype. CDR3 loop: CASQTGGLFSNTEAFF. CDR3 nucleotides: TGTGCCAGCCAAACAGGGGGTCTTTTCTCGAACACTGAAGCTTTCTTT. V and J are TRBV6-1 and TRBJ1-1; 8 positions match TRBD1. CDR3 length equals 16 residues. Germline V gene lookup returns CDR1 MNHNS and CDR2 SASEGT. Trimming removed 8 bases from V and 1 base from J; junction bases left unmatched: 12.

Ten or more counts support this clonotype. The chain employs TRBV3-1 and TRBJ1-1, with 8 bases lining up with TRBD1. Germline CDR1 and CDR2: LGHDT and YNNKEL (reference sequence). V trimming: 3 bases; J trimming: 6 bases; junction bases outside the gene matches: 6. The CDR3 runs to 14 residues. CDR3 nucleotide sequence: TGTGCCAGCAGCCAGTCGACAGGGGACCCTGAAGCTTTCTTT. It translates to CASSQSTGDPEAFF.

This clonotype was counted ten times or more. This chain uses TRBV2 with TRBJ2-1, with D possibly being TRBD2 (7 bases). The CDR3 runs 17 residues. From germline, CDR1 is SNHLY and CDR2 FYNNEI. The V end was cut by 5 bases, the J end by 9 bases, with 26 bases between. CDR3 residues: CASSLLPSGGGGFEQFF. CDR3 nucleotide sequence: TGTGCCAGCAGTCTCCTCCCCAGTGGAGGGGGGGGGTTTGAGCAGTTCTTC. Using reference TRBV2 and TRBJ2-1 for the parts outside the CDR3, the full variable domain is EPEVTQTPSHQVTQMGQEVILRCVPISNHLYFYWYRQILGQKVEFLVSFYNNEISEKSEIFDDQFSVERPDGSNFTLKIRSTKLEDSAMYFCASSLLPSGGGGFEQFFGPGTRLTVL.

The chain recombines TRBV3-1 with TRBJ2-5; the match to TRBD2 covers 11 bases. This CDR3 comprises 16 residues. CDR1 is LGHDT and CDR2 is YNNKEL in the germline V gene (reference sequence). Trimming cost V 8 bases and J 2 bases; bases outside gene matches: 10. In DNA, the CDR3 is TGTGCCAGCCATCGTGGGATAGCGGGAGGGCAAGAGACCCAGTACTTC. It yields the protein CASHRGIAGGQETQYF.

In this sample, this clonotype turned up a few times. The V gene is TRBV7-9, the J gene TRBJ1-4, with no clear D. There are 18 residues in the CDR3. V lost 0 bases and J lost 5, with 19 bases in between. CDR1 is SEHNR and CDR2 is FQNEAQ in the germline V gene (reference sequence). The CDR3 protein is CASSLAEEAQPLNEKLFF. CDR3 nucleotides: TGTGCCAGCAGCTTAGCGGAGGAGGCCCAACCTCTAAATGAAAAACTGTTTTTT.

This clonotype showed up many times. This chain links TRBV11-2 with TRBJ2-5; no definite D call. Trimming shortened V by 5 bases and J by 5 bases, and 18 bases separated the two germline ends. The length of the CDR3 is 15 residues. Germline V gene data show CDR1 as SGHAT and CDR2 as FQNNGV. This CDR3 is CASSPVTKGLETQYF. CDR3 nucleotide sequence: TGTGCCAGCAGCCCCGTCACCAAAGGGCTGGAGACCCAGTACTTC.

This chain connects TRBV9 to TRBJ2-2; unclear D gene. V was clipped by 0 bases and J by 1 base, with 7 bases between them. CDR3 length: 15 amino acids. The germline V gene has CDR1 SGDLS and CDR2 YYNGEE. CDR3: CASSVEPLNTGELFF. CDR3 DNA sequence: TGTGCCAGCAGCGTAGAACCCTTGAACACCGGGGAGCTGTTTTTT.